Described below is a single TCR beta chain sequence and its context. Its antigen is undetermined. The data are from a study of shared clonotypes between healthy human individuals. Study-wide points: For naive CD4 cells, around 5% of clonotypes were shared across a handful of donors.

Here immunoSEQ multiplex PCR was the method, and the copy in TCRdb shows in-frame clones only, minus some. The table lists about 2 million clones, 85% to 95% of them singletons. CD4+ cells underwent separation, giving CD45RA+ naive and CD45RA-negative memory subsets. The germline CDR1 and CDR2 sequences are SEHNR and FQNEAQ (reference sequence). The V gene lost 5 bases and the J gene lost 4 bases, with 15 bases spanning the gap. The CDR3 consists of 15 residues. The specimen sequenced was naive CD4+ T cells sorted from blood. Subset in this sample: CD45RA+ positively selected. The clonotype originates from a man younger than 35 in good health. J is TRBJ2-1 and V is TRBV7-9, with D perhaps TRBD1 (6 bases). The CDR3 DNA reads as TGTGCCAGCAGCCCCCGCCGGACAGTTTACAATGAGCAGTTCTTC. Its translation is CASSPRRTVYNEQFF.